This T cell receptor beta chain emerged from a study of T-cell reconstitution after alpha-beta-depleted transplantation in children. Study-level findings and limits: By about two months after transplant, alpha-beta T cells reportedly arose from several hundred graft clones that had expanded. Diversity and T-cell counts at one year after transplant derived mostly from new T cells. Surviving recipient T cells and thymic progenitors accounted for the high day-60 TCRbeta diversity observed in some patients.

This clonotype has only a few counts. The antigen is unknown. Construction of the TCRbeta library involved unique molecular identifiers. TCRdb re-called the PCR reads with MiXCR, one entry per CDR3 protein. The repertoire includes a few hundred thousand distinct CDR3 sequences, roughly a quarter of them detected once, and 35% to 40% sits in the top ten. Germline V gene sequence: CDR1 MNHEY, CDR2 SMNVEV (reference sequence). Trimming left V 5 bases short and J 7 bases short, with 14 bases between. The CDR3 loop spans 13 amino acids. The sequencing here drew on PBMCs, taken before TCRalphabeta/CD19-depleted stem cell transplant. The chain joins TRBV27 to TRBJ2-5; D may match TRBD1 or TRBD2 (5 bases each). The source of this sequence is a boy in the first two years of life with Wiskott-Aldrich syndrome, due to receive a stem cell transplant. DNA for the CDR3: TGTGCCAGCAGTGCAGTGGGGGTCCGGACCCAGTACTTC. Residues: CASSAVGVRTQYF.